A selection of T cell receptor beta chains follows, all from one sample in a study of blood T cell repertoires in COVID-19. Repertoires were generated with immunoSEQ multiplex PCR, while TCRdb's copy carries only in-frame clones and drops some. The sample lists tens of thousands of clones; over 75% were seen once. Source material: peripheral blood. The receptors come from a man between 65 and 85 years old with COVID-19, enrolled during active disease. Each CDR3 is given with its conserved first and last residue.

TRBJ2-5	TRBV7-6	15	CASSLQGAGSETQYF
TRBJ1-2	TRBV24-1	14	CATSDLDTNYGYTF
TRBJ1-4	TRBV7-9	13	CASSHVDSQKLFF
TRBJ2-7	TRBV7-2	14	CASRAGLAAYEQYF
TRBJ2-3	TRBV28	16	CASSLWSGGDTDTQYF
TRBJ2-7	TRBV9	15	CASSVVGDSSYEQYF
TRBJ2-3	TRBV13	15	CASRQRERSQDTQYF
TRBJ1-4	TRBV7-2	15	CASSFFGTGDEKLFF
TRBJ1-3	TRBV5-4	17	CASSRSADRISGNTIYF
TRBJ1-2	TRBV3-1/TRBV3-2	11	CASSSWPSYTF
TRBJ2-7	TRBV5-4	16	CASSLAMLAGENEQYF
TRBJ2-1	TRBV19	14	CASSLGSSYNEQFF
TRBJ2-5	TRBV28	14	CASRIPGGTETQYF
TRBJ1-4	TRBV24-1	15	CATSDPRQGGEKLFF
TRBJ1-1	TRBV29-1	12	CSGSDRGTEAFF
TRBJ1-1	TRBV7-9	19	CASTTFKSGTGKVSTEAFF
TRBJ1-2	TRBV11-2	13	CASSPTGGIGYTF